Listed below are T cell receptor beta chains from one sample, sequenced in a study of blood T cell repertoires in COVID-19. Profiling relied on immunoSEQ multiplex PCR, and the TCRdb table lists in-frame clones only, not all of them. The sample has around 370,000 clones, about 93% seen once. Sample: peripheral blood. The origin of the receptors is a woman aged 18-30 years who had recovered from COVID-19. Both conserved end residues are part of each CDR3. Each record gives: V gene, clone size, D gene, J gene, CDR3 protein, CDR3 DNA. D genes are given only for firm matches. Size values are once, few and many counts, or a class for expanded clones, and some rows have none.

TRBV6-2/TRBV6-3	-	-	TRBJ2-1	CASSRNSRNEQFF	TGTGCCAGCAGCCGAAACTCCAGGAATGAGCAGTTCTTC
TRBV11-3	-	-	TRBJ2-2	CASSSEVLKNTGELFF	TGTGCCAGCAGCTCCGAGGTACTGAAGAACACCGGGGAGCTGTTTTTT
TRBV27	-	-	TRBJ1-1	CASSPGQMNTEAFF	TGTGCCAGCAGTCCTGGACAGATGAACACTGAAGCTTTCTTT
TRBV6-6	-	-	TRBJ1-2	CASTPGGYGYTF	TGTGCCAGCACCCCGGGGGGCTATGGCTACACCTTC
TRBV5-1	-	-	TRBJ1-2	CASSLGGRRSGYTF	TGCGCCAGCAGCTTGGGAGGGAGGAGGTCGGGCTACACCTTC
TRBV7-9	-	-	TRBJ1-2	CASSEGSDYGYTF	TGTGCCAGCAGTGAGGGCTCCGACTATGGCTACACCTTC
TRBV10-3	-	TRBD1	TRBJ1-2	CAISSGATGVRDGYTF	TGTGCCATCAGCTCGGGAGCGACAGGGGTAAGGGATGGCTACACCTTC
TRBV11-3	-	TRBD2	TRBJ2-4	CASSFGLAGHIQYF	TGTGCCAGCAGCTTCGGACTAGCGGGCCACATTCAGTACTTC
TRBV5-1	-	TRBD1	TRBJ1-1	CASATHRGTTEAFF	TGCGCCAGCGCCACCCACAGGGGAACAACTGAAGCTTTCTTT
TRBV5-6	-	-	TRBJ1-6	CASSLGQTNSPLHF	TGTGCCAGCAGCTTGGGACAGACTAATTCACCCCTCCACTTT
TRBV30	-	-	TRBJ2-3	CAWSVIGLTTDTQYF	TGTGCCTGGAGTGTAATAGGACTTACCACAGATACGCAGTATTTT
TRBV4-3	-	-	TRBJ1-6	CASSQEMRSYNSPLHF	TGCGCCAGCAGCCAAGAGATGCGCTCCTATAATTCACCCCTCCACTTT
TRBV11-3	-	-	TRBJ1-1	CASSPNPGEPMNTEAFF	TGTGCCAGCAGCCCAAACCCAGGGGAACCAATGAACACTGAAGCTTTCTTT
TRBV9	-	-	TRBJ2-2	CASSVRGGGTGELFF	TGTGCCAGCAGCGTTAGAGGTGGGGGGACCGGGGAGCTGTTTTTT
TRBV11-2	-	TRBD1	TRBJ1-1	CASSSISGGEAFF	TGTGCCAGCAGCTCGATTTCAGGGGGTGAAGCTTTCTTT
TRBV9	-	-	TRBJ1-3	CASSVELSGNTIYF	TGTGCCAGCAGCGTAGAACTGTCTGGAAACACCATATATTTT
TRBV7-2	-	TRBD1	TRBJ1-2	CASSLRDSYYGYTF	TGTGCCAGCAGCTTAAGGGACAGCTACTATGGCTACACCTTC
TRBV12-3/TRBV12-4	-	-	TRBJ1-2	CASSLRENYGYTF	TGTGCCAGCAGTTTGCGGGAAAACTATGGCTACACCTTC
TRBV24-1	-	TRBD1	TRBJ1-2	CATSDPTGEDYGYTF	TGTGCCACCAGTGACCCGACAGGGGAGGACTATGGCTACACCTTC
TRBV19	many	TRBD1	TRBJ1-2	CASSIAPGQVYRGYTF	TGTGCCAGTAGTATTGCCCCCGGACAGGTCTATCGGGGCTACACCTTC
TRBV9	-	-	TRBJ2-1	CASSDGTDNEQFF	TGTGCCAGCAGCGACGGAACAGACAATGAGCAGTTCTTC
TRBV30	-	-	TRBJ1-4	CAWSVAAGYEKLFF	TGTGCCTGGAGTGTAGCGGCGGGGTACGAAAAACTGTTTTTT
TRBV19	-	TRBD1	TRBJ1-5	CASSTGTGYQPQHF	TGTGCCAGTAGTACGGGGACAGGATATCAGCCCCAGCATTTT
TRBV3-1/TRBV3-2	-	TRBD2	TRBJ2-5	CASSQDPLALETQYF	TGTGCCAGCAGCCAAGATCCACTAGCGTTGGAGACCCAGTACTTC
TRBV6-5	-	-	TRBJ2-5	CASIRRVAVETQYF	TGTGCCAGCATTCGCAGGGTAGCGGTAGAGACCCAGTACTTC
TRBV24-1	few	-	TRBJ1-5	CATSDRSGYNQPQHF	TGTGCCACCAGTGATAGATCAGGGTACAATCAGCCCCAGCATTTT
TRBV5-6	-	TRBD1	TRBJ2-1	CASSLVGTGANNEQFF	TGTGCCAGCAGCTTGGTCGGGACAGGGGCTAACAATGAGCAGTTCTTC
TRBV29-1	-	TRBD2	TRBJ2-1	CSVDLAGVANEQFF	TGCAGCGTAGATCTAGCGGGAGTGGCTAATGAGCAGTTCTTC
TRBV19	-	TRBD1	TRBJ1-2	CASSITDRGGYTF	TGTGCCAGTAGTATTACCGACAGGGGCGGCTACACCTTC
TRBV4-3	-	TRBD2	TRBJ2-2	CASSHQPVAGANTGELFF	TGCGCCAGCAGCCACCAGCCCGTAGCGGGAGCGAACACCGGGGAGCTGTTTTTT
TRBV15	-	-	TRBJ1-5	CATSRDRQRNQPQHF	TGTGCCACCAGCAGAGATAGACAGAGGAATCAGCCCCAGCATTTT
TRBV29-1	-	-	TRBJ1-4	CSALHRSGEKLFF	TGCAGCGCCCTGCACAGGAGTGGTGAAAAACTGTTTTTT
TRBV4-1	-	-	TRBJ2-1	CASSHAGINEQFF	TGCGCCAGCAGCCACGCAGGGATCAATGAGCAGTTCTTC
TRBV7-2	-	-	TRBJ2-5	CASSSLGLQETQYF	TGTGCCAGCAGTTCCCTAGGTCTTCAAGAGACCCAGTACTTC
TRBV7-9	-	-	TRBJ1-1	CASSEQSVEWAFF	TGTGCCAGCAGCGAACAATCTGTGGAGTGGGCTTTCTTT
TRBV10-3	-	TRBD1	TRBJ1-1	CAISLFDRENTEAFF	TGTGCCATCAGTCTATTCGACAGGGAAAACACTGAAGCTTTCTTT
TRBV19	-	TRBD1	TRBJ1-1	CASSTYSTGGASNAFF	TGTGCCAGTAGCACTTACTCGACAGGGGGCGCTTCGAATGCTTTCTTT
TRBV18	once	-	TRBJ1-2	CASSPSQGDNYGYTF	TGTGCCAGCTCACCATCCCAGGGTGATAACTATGGCTACACCTTC
TRBV7-2	-	TRBD2	TRBJ2-3	CASSLALSGATDTQYF	TGTGCCAGCAGCTTAGCGCTTAGCGGGGCCACAGATACGCAGTATTTT
TRBV19	-	TRBD2	TRBJ2-2	CASSLREGSGELFF	TGTGCCAGTAGTTTACGGGAGGGTAGCGGGGAGCTGTTTTTT
TRBV6-2/TRBV6-3	-	TRBD2	TRBJ2-4	CASSYERELAKNIQYF	TGTGCCAGCAGTTATGAGCGGGAACTAGCCAAAAACATTCAGTACTTC
TRBV2	-	-	TRBJ2-2	CASSERPSGGELFF	TGTGCCAGCAGTGAAAGGCCTAGTGGCGGGGAGCTGTTTTTT
TRBV12-3/TRBV12-4	-	-	TRBJ1-6	CASSFNLDRPLHF	TGTGCCAGCAGTTTTAATTTAGACAGACCCCTCCACTTT
TRBV27	-	-	TRBJ2-1	CASSPQRGNEQFF	TGTGCCAGCAGTCCCCAGAGGGGGAATGAGCAGTTCTTC
TRBV10-2	-	-	TRBJ1-2	CASSESRGKGYTF	TGCGCCAGCAGTGAGTCTCGGGGGAAGGGCTACACCTTC
TRBV12-3/TRBV12-4	-	-	TRBJ2-2	CASSSMNTGELFF	TGTGCCAGCTCCTCTATGAACACCGGGGAGCTGTTTTTT
TRBV10-1	-	TRBD2	TRBJ2-5	CASSDPGLAGAETQYF	TGCGCCAGCAGTGACCCGGGACTAGCGGGAGCAGAGACCCAGTACTTC
TRBV7-2	-	TRBD2	TRBJ2-2	CASTETSGAIPGELFF	TGTGCCAGCACCGAAACTAGCGGTGCGATTCCCGGGGAGCTGTTTTTT
TRBV9	-	-	TRBJ1-3	CASSVPGGNTIYF	TGTGCCAGCAGCGTTCCCGGTGGAAACACCATATATTTT
TRBV7-6	-	-	TRBJ2-1	CASSLNSGAHNEQFF	TGTGCCAGCAGCTTAAACTCGGGAGCCCACAATGAGCAGTTCTTC
TRBV30	-	-	TRBJ2-5	CAWTPVLRGETQYF	TGTGCCTGGACCCCAGTTTTAAGGGGAGAGACCCAGTACTTC
TRBV2	few	TRBD2	TRBJ2-1	CASSERLAGGPDEQFF	TGTGCCAGCAGTGAACGACTAGCGGGAGGGCCGGATGAGCAGTTCTTC
TRBV7-2	-	TRBD1	TRBJ1-1	CASSLPGTGYAEAFF	TGTGCCAGCAGCCTACCCGGGACAGGGTATGCTGAAGCTTTCTTT
TRBV10-1	once	TRBD1	TRBJ2-5	CASSESGGETQYF	TGCGCCAGCAGTGAATCAGGGGGAGAGACCCAGTACTTC
TRBV12-5	-	-	TRBJ2-3	CASGSGLWPDTQYF	TGTGCTAGTGGTTCCGGACTCTGGCCAGATACGCAGTATTTT
TRBV6-5	-	TRBD2	TRBJ2-5	CASSYGAGGPQYF	TGTGCCAGCAGTTACGGAGCGGGAGGGCCCCAGTACTTC
TRBV6-2/TRBV6-3	-	-	TRBJ2-5	CASSLVQETQYF	TGTGCCAGCAGCCTAGTCCAAGAGACCCAGTACTTC
TRBV5-6	-	-	TRBJ1-1	CASSLPGGLGGRAFF	TGTGCCAGCAGCTTGCCGGGGGGACTCGGCGGTAGAGCTTTCTTT
TRBV11-2	-	TRBD1	TRBJ1-2	CASSISTGGGYGYTF	TGTGCCAGCAGCATCTCGACAGGGGGCGGCTATGGCTACACCTTC
TRBV6-5	-	-	TRBJ2-1	CASTSSGYEQFF	TGTGCCAGCACCTCTTCGGGGTATGAGCAGTTCTTC